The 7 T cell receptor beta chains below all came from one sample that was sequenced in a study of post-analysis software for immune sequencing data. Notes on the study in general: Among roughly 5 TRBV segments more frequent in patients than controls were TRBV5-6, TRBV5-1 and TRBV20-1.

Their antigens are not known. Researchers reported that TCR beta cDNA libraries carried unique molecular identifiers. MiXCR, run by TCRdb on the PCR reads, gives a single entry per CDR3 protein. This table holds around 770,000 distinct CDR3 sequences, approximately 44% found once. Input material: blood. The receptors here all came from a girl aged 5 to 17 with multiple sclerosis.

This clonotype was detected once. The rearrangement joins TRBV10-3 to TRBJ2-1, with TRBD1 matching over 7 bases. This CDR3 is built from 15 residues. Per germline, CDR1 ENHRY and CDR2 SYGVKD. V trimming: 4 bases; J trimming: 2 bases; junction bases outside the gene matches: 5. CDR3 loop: CAISGSGTAYNEQFF. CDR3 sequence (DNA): TGTGCCATCAGTGGGTCCGGGACAGCCTACAATGAGCAGTTCTTC.

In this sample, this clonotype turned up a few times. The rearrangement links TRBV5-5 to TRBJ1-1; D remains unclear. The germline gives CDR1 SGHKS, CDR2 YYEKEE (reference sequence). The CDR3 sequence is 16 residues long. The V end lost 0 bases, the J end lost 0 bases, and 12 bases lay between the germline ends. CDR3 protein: CASSLAGIPMNTEAFF. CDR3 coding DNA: TGTGCCAGCAGCTTGGCCGGGATCCCGATGAACACTGAAGCTTTCTTT.

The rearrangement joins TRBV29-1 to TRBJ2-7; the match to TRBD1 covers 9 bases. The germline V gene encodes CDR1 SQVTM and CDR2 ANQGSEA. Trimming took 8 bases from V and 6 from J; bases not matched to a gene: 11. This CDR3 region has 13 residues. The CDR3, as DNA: TGCAGCTTCTCCGGGACAGGGTCTCGCGAGCAGTACTTC. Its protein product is CSFSGTGSREQYF.

The DNA for the CDR3 is TGTGCCAGCAGCTCCTGGACTAGCTTAGTCGACGAGCAGTACTTC. Protein product: CASSSWTSLVDEQYF. The chain links TRBV7-9 to TRBJ2-7, with 8 nucleotides matching TRBD2. The germline V gene encodes CDR1 SEHNR and CDR2 FQNEAQ (reference sequence). The CDR3 extends over 15 amino acids. Losses at the gene ends were 4 bases for V and 5 bases for J; bases not matched to a gene: 10.

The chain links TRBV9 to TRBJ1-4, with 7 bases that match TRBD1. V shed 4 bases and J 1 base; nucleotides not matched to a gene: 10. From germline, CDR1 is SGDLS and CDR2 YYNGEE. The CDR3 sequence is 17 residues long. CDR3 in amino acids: CASSLRQGGGTNEKLFF. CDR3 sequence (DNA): TGTGCCAGCAGCCTCCGACAGGGTGGTGGAACTAATGAAAAACTGTTTTTT.

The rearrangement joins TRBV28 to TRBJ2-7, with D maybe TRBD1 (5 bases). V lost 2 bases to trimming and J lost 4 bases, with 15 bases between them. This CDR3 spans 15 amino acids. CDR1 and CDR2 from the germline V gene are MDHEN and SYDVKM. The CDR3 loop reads CASSLATARAYEQYF. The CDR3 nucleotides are TGTGCCAGCAGTTTAGCGACAGCACGCGCGTACGAGCAGTACTTC.

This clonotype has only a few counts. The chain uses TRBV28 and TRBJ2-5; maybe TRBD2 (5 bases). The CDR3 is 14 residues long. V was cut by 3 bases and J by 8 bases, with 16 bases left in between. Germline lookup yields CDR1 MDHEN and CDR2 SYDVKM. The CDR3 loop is CASSFGPPGGTQYF. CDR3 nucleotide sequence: TGTGCCAGCAGTTTTGGGCCCCCCGGAGGTACCCAGTACTTC.